The clone carrying this TCR beta chain was seen only once. The antigen is unknown. This record belongs to a study of PD-L1 blockade in urothelial cancer. Across the whole study: The year 2014 saw patients start atezolizumab, 1,200 mg intravenously every 3 weeks. About nine tenths of the roughly 29 patients comprised males who had bladder-origin urothelial cancer. General study points: Below-median pretreatment blood TCR clonality was a predictor of better survival.

Some clones are missing from TCRdb's copy, which holds only in-frame ones; the method was immunoSEQ multiplex PCR. Of roughly 120,000 clones listed, approximately 90% are singletons. The time point is: peripheral blood 6 weeks after treatment start. Between 1 and 8 samples, pretreatment and on-treatment, were given by each patient. The CDR3 sequence is 17 residues long. Looked up from germline, CDR1 is SGDLS and CDR2 is YYNGEE. The V segment lost 3 bases and the J segment 6 bases; nucleotides outside the gene matches: 14. The starting material was PBMCs, obtained around atezolizumab (anti-PD-L1) treatment. J is TRBJ2-3 and V is TRBV9; 9 bases agree with TRBD2. The clonotype comes from a man aged 60 to 69 with urothelial cancer. The CDR3 reads CASSAGGAGGRSDTQYF. The DNA of the CDR3 is TGTGCCAGCAGCGCCGGGGGAGCGGGAGGAAGGAGTGATACGCAGTATTTT.